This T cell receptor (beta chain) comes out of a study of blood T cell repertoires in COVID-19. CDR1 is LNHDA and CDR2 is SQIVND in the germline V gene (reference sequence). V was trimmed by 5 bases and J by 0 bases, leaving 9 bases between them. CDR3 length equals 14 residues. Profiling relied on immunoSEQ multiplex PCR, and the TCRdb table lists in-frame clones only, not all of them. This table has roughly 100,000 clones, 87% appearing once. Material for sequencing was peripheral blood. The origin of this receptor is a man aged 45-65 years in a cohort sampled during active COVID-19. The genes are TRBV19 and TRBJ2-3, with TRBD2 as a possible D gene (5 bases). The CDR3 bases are TGTGCCAGTAGTGCCCGGACTAGCACAGATACGCAGTATTTT. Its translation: CASSARTSTDTQYF.